This is a list of T cell receptor beta chains from one sample in a study of T cell responses to AZD1222 COVID-19 vaccine. The repertoire was sequenced with immunoSEQ multiplex PCR; TCRdb's copy has only in-frame clones and lacks some. The sample records tens of thousands of clones, around 90% being singletons. Specimen: peripheral blood, collected on day 0 of MenACWY control vaccination. The receptor source for this set is an adult in good health. CDR3s include the opening cysteine and the closing phenylalanine or tryptophan. D genes are given only for firm matches. The listing skips clone size in some rows; elsewhere it reads once, few, many or a size class.

>TRBJ1-1|TRBD1|few|TRBV9
CASSVAIQGGTEAFF
TGTGCCAGCAGCGTAGCTATACAGGGGGGCACTGAAGCTTTCTTT
>TRBJ1-1|.|.|TRBV5-5
CASSLGPNTEAFF
TGTGCCAGCAGCTTAGGGCCGAACACTGAAGCTTTCTTT
>TRBJ1-6|.|.|TRBV2
CASTPGAGENSPLHF
TGTGCCAGCACCCCCGGAGCAGGGGAGAATTCACCCCTCCACTTT
>TRBJ2-1|TRBD1|.|TRBV27
CASTLSGTGAREQFF
TGTGCCAGCACCCTTTCCGGGACAGGGGCCAGAGAGCAGTTCTTC
>TRBJ1-2|TRBD1|.|TRBV6-5
CATIRQGATYGYTF
TGTGCCACTATTAGACAGGGGGCTACCTATGGCTACACCTTC
>TRBJ1-1|TRBD1|.|TRBV29-1
CSARGQANTEAFF
TGCAGCGCCAGGGGACAGGCGAACACTGAAGCTTTCTTT
>TRBJ1-2|TRBD1|.|TRBV7-9
CASSQGGLGDGYTF
TGTGCCAGCAGCCAAGGGGGCTTAGGAGATGGCTACACCTTC
>TRBJ1-1|TRBD1|.|TRBV7-2
CASSLSQGTGTEAFF
TGTGCCAGCAGCTTATCGCAGGGGACAGGAACTGAAGCTTTCTTT
>TRBJ1-1|.|.|TRBV20-1
CSARDMSEAFF
TGCAGTGCTAGAGATATGTCTGAAGCTTTCTTT
>TRBJ1-5|.|.|TRBV10-3
CAISESRGEAQPQHF
TGTGCCATCAGTGAGTCAAGGGGGGAAGCCCAGCCCCAGCATTTT
>TRBJ2-6|.|.|TRBV6-5
CASRPDKPGANVLTF
TGTGCCAGCAGGCCCGACAAGCCTGGGGCCAACGTCCTGACTTTC
>TRBJ1-2|.|few|TRBV3-1/TRBV3-2
CASSQHRRGDAYGYTF
TGTGCCAGCAGCCAACACCGACGGGGCGACGCCTATGGCTACACCTTC
>TRBJ1-2|.|once|TRBV12-3/TRBV12-4
CASTTTGYGYTF
TGTGCCAGCACTACTACAGGGTATGGCTACACCTTC
>TRBJ1-4|.|.|TRBV14
CASSRGRIVGEKLFF
TGTGCCAGCAGCCGAGGGAGGATCGTCGGTGAAAAACTGTTTTTT
>TRBJ2-7|.|.|TRBV4-3
CASSQDRVTSYEQYF
TGCGCCAGCAGCCAAGACCGCGTAACGTCCTACGAGCAGTACTTC
>TRBJ1-4|.|.|TRBV19
CASSMRGTWTNEKLFF
TGTGCCAGTAGTATGCGGGGGACATGGACTAATGAAAAACTGTTTTTT
>TRBJ1-1|.|.|TRBV6-1
CASKNRAEAFF
TGTGCCAGCAAAAACAGGGCCGAAGCTTTCTTT
>TRBJ1-4|.|.|TRBV6-5
CASRAGVREKLFF
TGTGCCAGCAGAGCAGGGGTTCGCGAAAAACTGTTTTTT
>TRBJ1-1|.|.|TRBV9
CASSPINWEANTEAFF
TGTGCCAGCAGCCCAATAAACTGGGAGGCGAACACTGAAGCTTTCTTT
>TRBJ1-2|.|.|TRBV5-4
CASRSGVGALNYGYTF
TGTGCCAGCAGATCCGGGGTGGGGGCCTTAAACTATGGCTACACCTTC
>TRBJ2-5|.|.|TRBV4-1
CASSWGAQETQYF
TGCGCCAGCAGCTGGGGGGCGCAAGAGACCCAGTACTTC
>TRBJ1-5|.|.|TRBV12-3/TRBV12-4
CASSLGGQPQHF
TGTGCCAGCAGTTTAGGGGGTCAGCCCCAGCATTTT
>TRBJ1-1|TRBD1|.|TRBV7-9
CASSLTGADTEAFF
TGTGCCAGCAGTTTGACAGGGGCAGACACTGAAGCTTTCTTT
>TRBJ1-5|.|few|TRBV7-9
CASSLGGDNQPQHF
TGTGCCAGCAGCTTAGGGGGAGACAATCAGCCCCAGCATTTT
>TRBJ1-3|.|.|TRBV18
CASSPDAGNTIYF
TGTGCCAGCTCACCGGATGCTGGAAACACCATATATTTT
>TRBJ2-1|.|.|TRBV5-3
CARSLKGNEQFF
TGTGCCAGAAGCTTGAAGGGGAATGAGCAGTTCTTC
>TRBJ2-7|TRBD1|.|TRBV3-1/TRBV3-2
CASSQALGGQGAYEQYF
TGTGCCAGCAGCCAAGCTCTGGGGGGACAGGGGGCCTACGAGCAGTACTTC
>TRBJ1-1|TRBD1|.|TRBV7-2
CARSTGASTEAFF
TGTGCCAGGTCTACAGGGGCTAGCACTGAAGCTTTCTTT
>TRBJ2-2|TRBD1|.|TRBV24-1
CATSDTTGTNTGELFF
TGTGCCACCAGTGATACGACAGGGACGAACACCGGGGAGCTGTTTTTT
>TRBJ2-3|.|.|TRBV20-1
CSASGWGGPDTQYF
TGCAGTGCCAGTGGGTGGGGGGGCCCAGATACGCAGTATTTT
>TRBJ2-1|.|.|TRBV12-3/TRBV12-4
CATVSYNEQFF
TGTGCCACCGTGTCCTACAATGAGCAGTTCTTC
>TRBJ1-1|.|.|TRBV7-9
CASSLVGGVEAFF
TGTGCCAGCAGCTTAGTTGGGGGGGTTGAAGCTTTCTTT
>TRBJ1-1|.|.|TRBV3-1/TRBV3-2
CASSQDRRAVSKNTEAFF
TGTGCCAGCAGCCAAGATAGGCGGGCGGTGAGTAAGAACACTGAAGCTTTCTTT
>TRBJ1-1|.|few|TRBV5-1
CASRGQLNTEAFF
TGCGCCAGCAGAGGGCAGCTGAACACTGAAGCTTTCTTT
>TRBJ1-4|.|.|TRBV9
CASSLEGQGSSKLFF
TGTGCCAGCAGCTTAGAAGGGCAGGGAAGTTCAAAACTGTTTTTT
>TRBJ2-1|.|.|TRBV12-3/TRBV12-4
CASRGLNYNEQFF
TGTGCCAGCAGGGGCCTGAACTACAATGAGCAGTTCTTC
>TRBJ2-5|.|.|TRBV12-3/TRBV12-4
CASSLRQAETQYF
TGTGCCAGCAGTTTACGACAGGCAGAGACCCAGTACTTC
>TRBJ2-5|TRBD1|.|TRBV7-3
CASSRGQGETQYF
TGTGCCAGCAGTCGAGGACAGGGAGAGACCCAGTACTTC
>TRBJ2-6|.|.|TRBV2
CASIEGLAGANVLTF
TGTGCCAGCATCGAGGGCCTGGCGGGGGCCAACGTCCTGACTTTC
>TRBJ1-6|TRBD1|once|TRBV18
CASSPGTGGSAGEGSPLHF
TGTGCCAGCTCACCCGGGACAGGGGGGTCGGCCGGTGAAGGTTCACCCCTCCACTTT
>TRBJ1-5|.|once|TRBV18
CASSPGSVDQPQHF
TGTGCCAGCTCACCAGGGAGTGTAGATCAGCCCCAGCATTTT
>TRBJ1-2|TRBD1|.|TRBV6-5
CASSSEGQSYGYTF
TGTGCCAGCAGTTCTGAGGGACAGAGCTATGGCTACACCTTC
>TRBJ2-3|.|few|TRBV7-9
CASSSLESRTDTQYF
TGTGCCAGCAGCTCGCTTGAAAGCCGCACAGATACGCAGTATTTT
>TRBJ1-1|.|.|TRBV5-1
CASSLSWGPTEAFF
TGCGCCAGCAGCTTATCCTGGGGCCCCACTGAAGCTTTCTTT
>TRBJ2-1|.|.|TRBV29-1
CSVDSWIRNEQFF
TGCAGCGTTGACTCTTGGATCCGCAATGAGCAGTTCTTC
>TRBJ1-6|.|few|TRBV11-2
CASEGHSYNSPLHF
TGTGCCAGCGAGGGGCATTCCTATAATTCACCCCTCCACTTT
>TRBJ1-6|TRBD1|few|TRBV19
CASTAGTGLYSPLHF
TGTGCCAGTACCGCCGGGACAGGACTTTATTCACCCCTCCACTTT
>TRBJ2-2|.|.|TRBV6-2/TRBV6-3
CASSYPGAGELFF
TGTGCCAGCAGTTACCCGGGGGCCGGGGAGCTGTTTTTT